A single sample is the source of the 29 T cell receptor beta chains below, sequenced in a study of blood T cell repertoires in COVID-19. The repertoire was sequenced with immunoSEQ multiplex PCR; TCRdb's copy has only in-frame clones and lacks some. The table includes over 150,000 clones, about 88% detected once. The sequencing input was peripheral blood. The source is a man in his fifties or sixties with COVID-19, enrolled during active disease.

This chain joins TRBV7-9 and TRBJ2-2, with 9 bases aligning to TRBD1. V lost 2 bases, J lost 5 bases, and 6 bases stayed unmatched. The CDR3 runs to 16 residues. Per germline, CDR1 SEHNR and CDR2 FQNEAQ (reference sequence). CDR3 protein: CASSLLDRGLTGELFF. CDR3 nucleotides: TGTGCCAGCAGCTTACTGGACAGGGGCCTTACCGGGGAGCTGTTTTTT. Variable domain in full (rest from reference TRBV7-9 and TRBJ2-2): DTGVSQNPRHKITKRGQNVTFRCDPISEHNRLYWYRQTLGQGPEFLTYFQNEAQLEKSRLLSDRFSAERPKGSFSTLEIQRTEQGDSAMYLCASSLLDRGLTGELFFGEGSRLTVL.

The count of this clone is one. The rearrangement joins TRBV12-5 to TRBJ2-3, with a tentative D call TRBD1 (6 bases). The CDR3 runs 20 residues. V was clipped by 7 bases and J by 0 bases, with 29 bases between them. Germline V lookup: CDR1 LGHNT, CDR2 FRNRAP. The CDR3 nucleotides read TGTGCTAGTGCCTTGGGGGCCGACAGGACACGAACCACTAGCACAGATACGCAGTATTTT. This codes for CASALGADRTRTTSTDTQYF. Full variable domain (rest looked up from reference TRBV12-5 and TRBJ2-3): DARVTQTPRHKVTEMGQEVTMRCQPILGHNTVFWYRQTMMQGLELLAYFRNRAPLDDSGMPKDRFSAEMPDATLATLKIQPSEPRDSAVYFCASALGADRTRTTSTDTQYFGPGTRLTVL.

This clone was counted between two and nine times. This chain connects TRBV7-9 to TRBJ1-6, with a tentative D call TRBD1 (6 bases). The CDR3 runs to 14 residues. The ends were cut back, 5 bases at V and 8 bases at J, with 13 bases in the middle. Per germline, CDR1 SEHNR and CDR2 FQNEAQ (reference sequence). The CDR3 here is CASSRDTSHSPLHF. CDR3 DNA sequence: TGTGCCAGCAGCCGGGACACCAGCCATTCACCCCTCCACTTT.

This chain joins TRBV6-2 or TRBV6-3 and TRBJ1-1; 9 positions agree with TRBD1. The junction had 15 bases not matched to a gene; V was cut back by 6 bases and J by 4 bases. This CDR3 has 17 amino acids. CDR1 and CDR2 from the germline V gene are MNHEY and SVGEGT. CDR3 loop: CASSQLGTGPGGTEAFF. As DNA, the CDR3 is TGTGCCAGCAGCCAACTCGGGACAGGGCCAGGTGGCACTGAAGCTTTCTTT.

The J gene is TRBJ1-3, the V gene TRBV30, with D perhaps matching TRBD1 (6 bases). Trimming took off 3 bases at V and 0 bases at J, with 12 bases between the two ends. The CDR3 loop spans 15 amino acids. Per the germline V gene, CDR1 is GTSNPN and CDR2 is SVGIG (reference sequence). The CDR3 is CAWSGRQVSGNTIYF. In DNA, the CDR3 is TGTGCCTGGAGCGGACGACAGGTCTCTGGAAACACCATATATTTT. Looking up the rest from reference TRBV30 and TRBJ1-3 gives the full variable domain: SQTIHQWPATLVQPVGSPLSLECTVEGTSNPNLYWYRQAAGRGLQLLFYSVGIGQISSEVPQNLSASRPQDRQFILSSKKLLLSDSGFYLCAWSGRQVSGNTIYFGEGSWLTVV.

The rearrangement links TRBV5-5 to TRBJ1-2; D is possibly TRBD1 (5 bases). The CDR3 loop spans 13 amino acids. V was cut by 4 bases and J by 4 bases, with 11 bases left in between. Looked up from germline, CDR1 is SGHKS and CDR2 is YYEKEE (reference sequence). In DNA form, the CDR3 reads TGTGCCAGCAGCGAGGACACGGGCTATGGCTACACCTTC. This translates into CASSEDTGYGYTF.

The chain combines TRBV27 with TRBJ2-7, with 10 positions matching TRBD2. Germline CDR1 is MNHEY and CDR2 is SMNVEV (reference sequence). The CDR3 spans 16 residues. V lost 6 bases to trimming and J lost 8 bases; unmatched junction nucleotides: 16. The CDR3 bases are TGTGCCAGCAGAAAACTGGCCCTAGCGGGGGACTTCCAGCAGTACTTC. It translates to CASRKLALAGDFQQYF.

The CDR3 DNA reads as TGTGCCAGCAGCTTAGTTGTAGGGCAGGGGGCGACCTACGAGCAGTACTTC. Its translation: CASSLVVGQGATYEQYF. The gene calls are TRBV7-6 and TRBJ2-7; TRBD1 agrees at 8 bases. The germline V gene has CDR1 SGHVS and CDR2 FNYEAQ. Unmatched junction bases numbered 10, after V lost 1 base and J lost 2 bases. The CDR3 extends over 17 amino acids.

The chain is built from TRBV25-1 and TRBJ2-1, with 9 bases aligning to TRBD1. This CDR3 has 18 residues. Per germline, CDR1 MGHDK and CDR2 SYGVNS. V shed 3 bases, J shed 4 bases, and the junction held 13 bases outside the gene matches. CDR3 DNA sequence: TGTGCCAGCAGTGATCCTCCTTCGACAGGGGGATTTTACAATGAGCAGTTCTTC. Its translation: CASSDPPSTGGFYNEQFF.

V usage is TRBV7-2 and J usage is TRBJ2-5; a weak D match, TRBD2 (6 bases). There are 15 residues in the CDR3. Germline loops: CDR1 SGHTA, CDR2 FQGNSA. V was shortened by 5 bases and J by 2 bases, with 15 bases between the two germline ends. CDR3 in amino acids: CASSTPWRGQETQYF. In DNA form, the CDR3 reads TGTGCCAGCAGCACCCCCTGGAGGGGACAAGAGACCCAGTACTTC.

V usage is TRBV5-4 and J usage is TRBJ2-1, with TRBD2 identical over 8 bases. CDR1 is SGHNT, CDR2 YYREEE, per germline (reference sequence). Trimming took 4 bases from V and 4 from J; bases not matched to a gene: 10. CDR3 size: 16 residues. CDR3 nucleotide sequence: TGTGCCAGCAGCAGCGGAGGGGTAGCGGGGTACAATGAGCAGTTCTTC. Translation: CASSSGGVAGYNEQFF.

The chain is built from TRBV19 and TRBJ2-1; D call uncertain. Germline V gene lookup returns CDR1 LNHDA and CDR2 SQIVND (reference sequence). V shed 1 base and J shed 0 bases, with 4 bases lying between them. This CDR3 has 14 residues. The CDR3 here is CASSIASSYNEQFF. CDR3 DNA sequence: TGTGCCAGTAGTATAGCGAGCTCCTACAATGAGCAGTTCTTC.

The chain links TRBV7-9 to TRBJ1-5; 7 bases line up with TRBD1. Germline loops: CDR1 SEHNR, CDR2 FQNEAQ (reference sequence). Unmatched junction bases numbered 4, after V lost 5 bases and J lost 3 bases. The CDR3 is made up of 14 amino acids. CDR3 in DNA: TGTGCCAGCAGCCCCGGACAGGACAATCAGCCCCAGCATTTT. This gives the protein CASSPGQDNQPQHF. Full variable domain (remainder filled in from reference TRBV7-9 and TRBJ1-5): DTGVSQNPRHKITKRGQNVTFRCDPISEHNRLYWYRQTLGQGPEFLTYFQNEAQLEKSRLLSDRFSAERPKGSFSTLEIQRTEQGDSAMYLCASSPGQDNQPQHFGDGTRLSIL.

This sequence joins TRBV19 and TRBJ2-1; D not certain. Looked up from germline, CDR1 is LNHDA and CDR2 is SQIVND (reference sequence). The CDR3 is made up of 11 amino acids. Trimming pared 8 bases from V and 5 bases from J, leaving 7 bases between. CDR3 protein: CASQQNNEQFF. CDR3 in DNA: TGTGCCAGTCAACAGAACAATGAGCAGTTCTTC.

The chain joins TRBV6-2 or TRBV6-3 to TRBJ2-7; D call uncertain. This CDR3 has 14 amino acids. Looked up from germline, CDR1 is MNHEY and CDR2 is SVGEGT. The V gene lost 3 bases and the J gene lost 4 bases, with 13 bases spanning the gap. CDR3 protein: CASSYGRYMYEQYF. CDR3 nucleotides: TGTGCCAGCAGTTATGGCAGGTACATGTACGAGCAGTACTTC.

This sequence joins TRBV10-3 and TRBJ1-2; possibly TRBD1 for D (5 bases). This CDR3 is built from 12 residues. V was clipped by 7 bases and J by 2 bases, with 8 bases between them. CDR1 is ENHRY and CDR2 is SYGVKD in the germline V gene. The CDR3: CAITPGNYGYTF. The CDR3 DNA is TGTGCCATCACCCCAGGGAACTATGGCTACACCTTC.

The chain employs TRBV7-3 and TRBJ2-7; D call uncertain. The CDR3 extends over 13 amino acids. The V and J ends lost 4 bases and 9 bases respectively, with 16 bases between them. The germline CDR1 and CDR2 sequences are SGHTA and FQGTGA. CDR3 DNA: TGTGCCAGCAGCTCCGTCACGGGTTCGGGGCAGTACTTC. It translates to CASSSVTGSGQYF.

This chain connects TRBV5-4 to TRBJ1-3; D might be TRBD1 (6 bases). Germline CDR1 SGHNT, CDR2 YYREEE (reference sequence). The CDR3 contains 16 residues. The V end was cut by 0 bases, the J end by 1 base, with 11 bases between. In DNA, the CDR3 is TGTGCCAGCAGCTTGGGGAATACAGGGTCTGGAAACACCATATATTTT. Amino acid sequence: CASSLGNTGSGNTIYF.

This chain connects TRBV11-2 to TRBJ2-7, with 9 positions matching TRBD1. The CDR3 contains 17 residues. The germline CDR1 and CDR2 sequences are SGHAT and FQNNGV. The ends lost 8 bases at V and 0 bases at J; junction bases unmatched: 14. The DNA of the CDR3 is TGTGCCAGCCGCCTAGGCAAGAGGGACAGGGACTCCTACGAGCAGTACTTC. Its translation: CASRLGKRDRDSYEQYF.

The chain couples TRBV28 to TRBJ1-4; 7 bases fit TRBD1. The germline CDR1 and CDR2 sequences are MDHEN and SYDVKM. The length of the CDR3 is 14 residues. V shed 6 bases and J 4 bases; nucleotides not matched to a gene: 5. The CDR3 reads CASSDRVINEKLFF. For the CDR3, the DNA is TGTGCCAGCAGCGACAGGGTAATTAATGAAAAACTGTTTTTT.

CDR3 in DNA: TGTGCCAGCAGTTTAGGTACCAGCACTGAAGCTTTCTTT. It is translated as CASSLGTSTEAFF. The chain has TRBV12-3 or TRBV12-4 and TRBJ1-1, with unresolved D. This CDR3 contains 13 residues. V lost 1 base and J lost 4, with 7 bases in between.

The J gene is TRBJ2-5, the V gene TRBV28; TRBD2 matches at 12 bases. The V gene's germline CDR1 is MDHEN and CDR2 SYDVKM. The length of the CDR3 is 18 residues. The trim removed 3 bases at V and 4 bases at J, leaving 12 bases unmatched. The CDR3 loop reads CASSFGLAGGTWGETQYF. CDR3 nucleotide sequence: TGTGCCAGCAGTTTCGGCCTAGCGGGAGGGACTTGGGGAGAGACCCAGTACTTC. Supplemented by reference TRBV28 and TRBJ2-5, the full variable domain reads DVKVTQSSRYLVKRTGEKVFLECVQDMDHENMFWYRQDPGLGLRLIYFSYDVKMKEKGDIPEGYSVSREKKERFSLILESASTNQTSMYLCASSFGLAGGTWGETQYFGPGTRLLVL.

This chain uses TRBV2 with TRBJ2-7; TRBD2 agrees at 8 bases. The length of the CDR3 is 14 residues. V shed 6 bases and J 3 bases; nucleotides not matched to a gene: 7. Germline-derived CDR1 and CDR2 are SNHLY and FYNNEI. For the CDR3, the DNA is TGTGCCAGCAGGCGAGCGGGAGAAGACTACGAGCAGTACTTC. It encodes CASRRAGEDYEQYF.

The V call is TRBV2, the J call TRBJ2-7; the match to TRBD1 covers 10 bases. The length of the CDR3 is 14 residues. Trimming took 5 bases from V and 6 from J; bases not matched to a gene: 7. Germline values: CDR1 SNHLY, CDR2 FYNNEI. The CDR3 coding sequence is TGTGCCAGCAGTACCGGGACAGGGGTAGTCGAGCAGTACTTC. Its translation: CASSTGTGVVEQYF.

The V and J genes are TRBV5-1 and TRBJ1-3; D remains ambiguous. The CDR3 loop spans 14 amino acids. CDR1 SGHRS and CDR2 YFSETQ come from the germline V gene. V was clipped by 0 bases and J by 3 bases, with 7 bases between them. For the CDR3, the DNA is TGCGCCAGCAGCTTGGGGGGAGATGGAAACACCATATATTTT. Its protein product is CASSLGGDGNTIYF.

This chain's CDR3 is CASSIRTGQAFNEKLFF. CDR3 in DNA: TGTGCCAGTAGCATACGGACAGGACAGGCCTTTAATGAAAAACTGTTTTTT. The chain recombines TRBV19 with TRBJ1-4; 7 positions agree with TRBD1. This CDR3 region has 17 residues. Trimming took 6 bases from V and 4 from J; bases not matched to a gene: 14. CDR1 and CDR2 from the germline V gene are LNHDA and SQIVND (reference sequence).

Here the CDR3 DNA reads TGTGCCAGCAGCGGAGGACGGGGAATTTTTCATGCAACTAATGAAAAACTGTTTTTT. This sequence encodes CASSGGRGIFHATNEKLFF. V usage is TRBV28 and J usage is TRBJ1-4; no definite D call. CDR1 and CDR2 (germline): MDHEN, SYDVKM. The CDR3 is 19 residues long. The V and J ends lost 6 bases and 0 bases respectively, with 23 bases between them.

This sequence joins TRBV30 and TRBJ1-2, with D unclear. CDR1 is GTSNPN, CDR2 SVGIG, per germline (reference sequence). V was clipped by 7 bases and J by 4 bases, with 10 bases between them. The CDR3 runs to 11 residues. CDR3 amino acids: CALDSGYGYTF. CDR3 DNA sequence: TGTGCCTTGGACTCCGGCTATGGCTACACCTTC.

The sample holds one count of this clone. V and J are TRBV15 and TRBJ2-7; 7 bases map to TRBD2. The CDR3 consists of 13 residues. J lost 1 base, V lost 6 bases, and 3 bases had no gene match. Germline CDR1 LNHNV, CDR2 YYDKDF (reference sequence). This chain's CDR3 is CATSERGSYEQYF. The CDR3 region has the DNA TGTGCCACCAGTGAGCGGGGTTCCTACGAGCAGTACTTC.